This TCR beta chain came from a study of control samples from healthy donors and cancer patients (dated by TCRdb to 2018 to 2020). Ends trimmed: V by 3 bases, J by 4 bases; bases unmatched to a gene: 3. The CDR3 spans 15 residues, from the cysteine through the phenylalanine. CDR3 DNA is the only sequence kept; it has 45 bases, read in frame from the first base. CDR1 LGHDT and CDR2 YNNKEL were looked up in the germline V gene (reference sequence). Library preparation employed the immunoSEQ multiplex PCR assay. TCRdb took over this immuneACCESS table, retaining in-frame rearrangements with V and J assigned. Such tables are incomplete; in checked studies, under half of the missing clones stem from an unresolved V gene, and the remainder is unexplained. The sample records 45,000 to 55,000 clones, roughly 94% of which are singletons. Approximately 2.3% of the sample goes to the ten largest clones. A note on this clone: Its cognate antigen has yet to be identified. Base qualities are not provided; no much larger clone lies one nucleotide away.

The source is a man younger than 45 in good health. The chain couples TRBV3-1 (or the pseudogene TRBV3-2) to TRBJ2-3; 11 central nucleotides agree with TRBD2. The sequencing input was blood. The DNA sequence is TGTGCCAGCAGCCATCTAGCGGGAGGACCAGATACGCAGTATTTT. The encoded protein is CASSHLAGGPDTQYF.